One sample yielded the 30 T cell receptor beta chains listed below, sequenced in a study of T-cell memory formation after mild COVID-19. TCRdb ran MiXCR on the 5' RACE reads and lists one entry per CDR3 protein. The sample contains about 170,000 distinct CDR3 sequences, 13% of which appear only once. Sequencing was done on a sample of PBMCs or a T cell subset sorted from them (not recorded which). The receptors were gathered from a man aged 18 to 30 who had mild COVID-19 (a few samples of this study predate the infection). Cell type and time point are not known.

This clonotype appeared a few times. The chain recombines TRBV7-8 with TRBJ1-6; tentatively, D is TRBD1 (5 bases). The germline CDR1 and CDR2 sequences are SGHVS and FQNEAQ. CDR3 size: 14 residues. Trimming removed 7 bases at V and 7 bases at J, with 14 bases between. The CDR3 bases are TGTGCCAGCACCCGGGGCACGGGGAATTCACCCCTCCACTTT. Translated: CASTRGTGNSPLHF.

In its sample, this clonotype was seen a few times. The chain couples TRBV14 to TRBJ1-1; TRBD1 is a possible D gene (5 bases). Germline V gene data show CDR1 as SGHDN and CDR2 as FVKESK. Trimming pared 2 bases from V and 2 bases from J, leaving 9 bases between. This CDR3 spans 14 amino acids. CDR3 nucleotide sequence: TGTGCCAGCAGCCAATTGGGGGAAAACACTGAAGCTTTCTTT. Residues: CASSQLGENTEAFF.

This clonotype was counted at least ten times. DNA for the CDR3: TGTGCCATCAGTGAGGGGGCTAACTATGGCTACACCTTC. The encoded protein is CAISEGANYGYTF. The V call is TRBV10-3, the J call TRBJ1-2; D call uncertain. This CDR3 has 13 amino acids. Germline V gene data show CDR1 as ENHRY and CDR2 as SYGVKD. V shed 2 bases and J shed 0 bases, with 4 bases lying between them.

The chain couples TRBV6-5 to TRBJ1-3; D unresolved. The CDR3 runs to 16 residues. Trimming removed 5 bases from V and 4 bases from J, with 18 bases in between. Germline V gives CDR1 MNHEY, CDR2 SVGAGI. CDR3 residues: CASSRYIGLWGNTIYF. The DNA of the CDR3 is TGTGCCAGCAGTAGGTACATCGGACTGTGGGGAAACACCATATATTTT.

This clonotype has a handful of counts. The chain combines TRBV20-1 with TRBJ2-5, with 9 bases lining up with TRBD2. The CDR3 consists of 15 residues. The V gene's germline CDR1 is DFQATT and CDR2 SNEGSKA (reference sequence). V lost 6 bases and J lost 5; bases outside the gene matches: 13. The CDR3 loop is CSAKGRGGAEETQYF. DNA for the CDR3: TGCAGTGCAAAGGGGCGCGGGGGGGCCGAGGAGACCCAGTACTTC.

This clonotype was detected only a few times. This sequence may be a read error, since a much larger clone differs from it by one base. The chain joins TRBV7-9 to TRBJ2-3, with 9 bases identical to TRBD1. Germline CDR1 SEHNR, CDR2 FQNEAQ (reference sequence). This CDR3 region has 14 residues. The CDR3 region is CAGSGTGSTDTQYF. The CDR3, as DNA: TGTGCCGGCAGCGGGACAGGGTCCACAGATACGCAGTATTTT.

This clonotype occurred a few times. The chain joins TRBV20-1 to TRBJ2-2; 14 nucleotides align to TRBD2. The germline CDR1 and CDR2 sequences are DFQATT and SNEGSKA (reference sequence). The CDR3 is 16 residues long. Losses at the gene ends were 6 bases for V and 6 bases for J; bases not matched to a gene: 9. CDR3 sequence reads: CSAPTSGGAWAGELFF. The CDR3 region has the DNA TGCAGTGCCCCGACTAGCGGGGGGGCCTGGGCCGGGGAGCTGTTTTTT.

The gene calls are TRBV7-9 and TRBJ2-7; D is perhaps TRBD2 (5 bases). Looked up from germline, CDR1 is SEHNR and CDR2 is FQNEAQ (reference sequence). CDR3 length: 19 amino acids. The V end was cut by 4 bases, the J end by 2 bases, with 27 bases between. The CDR3 nucleotides are TGTGCCAGCAGCTCACACTCCGGGGTGGGGATACTTCCCACCTACGAGCAGTACTTC. This encodes CASSSHSGVGILPTYEQYF.

This clonotype was observed a handful of times. The rearrangement links TRBV20-1 to TRBJ2-3, with D perhaps TRBD1 or TRBD2 (7 bases each). This CDR3 is built from 14 residues. CDR1 is DFQATT, CDR2 SNEGSKA, per germline (reference sequence). Trimming shortened V by 6 bases and J by 5 bases, and 18 bases separated the two germline ends. The CDR3 protein is CSANLGRGLDTQYF. Written as DNA, the CDR3 is TGCAGTGCCAACCTTGGGAGGGGGCTAGATACGCAGTATTTT.

This clonotype was observed a few times. The chain recombines TRBV7-3 with TRBJ1-4, with TRBD1 matching 8 bases. Germline-derived CDR1 and CDR2 are SGHTA and FQGTGA. The ends lost 5 bases at V and 8 bases at J; junction bases unmatched: 10. The CDR3 consists of 15 residues. The chain's CDR3 is CASSQQGGETEKLFF. In DNA, the CDR3 is TGTGCCAGCAGCCAACAGGGGGGGGAGACCGAAAAACTGTTTTTT.

This clonotype was observed a few times. CDR3 loop: CASSLLDRVHPYEQYF. The CDR3, as DNA: TGTGCCAGCAGCCTCCTGGACAGGGTCCATCCCTACGAGCAGTACTTC. The chain combines TRBV5-6 with TRBJ2-7; 8 bases agree with TRBD1. Germline V lookup: CDR1 SGHDT, CDR2 YYEEEE. V shed 4 bases and J 2 bases; nucleotides not matched to a gene: 11. This CDR3 comprises 16 residues.

CDR3 region: CASSSEQGARGGYTF. DNA of the CDR3: TGTGCCAGCAGCTCCGAACAGGGGGCGCGTGGTGGCTACACCTTC. J is TRBJ1-2 and V is TRBV7-9; 9 nucleotides align to TRBD1. CDR3 length: 15 amino acids. With 4 bases clipped from V and 7 bases from J, the junction kept 10 bases outside the gene matches. The germline CDR1 and CDR2 sequences are SEHNR and FQNEAQ (reference sequence).

A few counts support this clonotype. The chain combines TRBV7-9 with TRBJ2-5; D is perhaps TRBD2 (5 bases). Per germline, CDR1 SEHNR and CDR2 FQNEAQ (reference sequence). The CDR3 is 16 residues long. V shed 5 bases and J shed 3 bases, with 19 bases lying between them. CDR3: CASSPIRRNTKETQYF. Written as DNA, the CDR3 is TGTGCCAGCAGCCCCATTAGGAGGAATACTAAAGAGACCCAGTACTTC. Based on the CDR3 plus reference TRBV7-9 and TRBJ2-5, the full variable domain is DTGVSQNPRHKITKRGQNVTFRCDPISEHNRLYWYRQTLGQGPEFLTYFQNEAQLEKSRLLSDRFSAERPKGSFSTLEIQRTEQGDSAMYLCASSPIRRNTKETQYFGPGTRLLVL.

The rearrangement links TRBV12-3 or TRBV12-4 to TRBJ1-2, with D possibly matching TRBD1 (6 bases). CDR3 length: 13 amino acids. V dropped 0 bases and J dropped 4 bases, with 6 bases sitting between them. CDR3 nucleotides: TGTGCCAGCAGTTTAGCCAGGGGCTATGGCTACACCTTC. Its translation is CASSLARGYGYTF.

This clonotype was seen a few times. The J gene is TRBJ1-6, the V gene TRBV27; D remains ambiguous. The CDR3 loop spans 18 amino acids. The ends were cut back, 4 bases at V and 9 bases at J, with 25 bases in the middle. Germline CDR1 reads MNHEY; CDR2 reads SMNVEV (reference sequence). CDR3 DNA sequence: TGTGCCAGCAGTTCACGCGTCCTCGATTCGGGGTTCTTTTCACCCCTCCACTTT. It is translated as CASSSRVLDSGFFSPLHF.

The rearrangement joins TRBV18 to TRBJ2-5; D ambiguous. Germline CDR1 is KGHSH and CDR2 is LQKENI. Deletions cut 3 bases from V and 5 bases from J, with 7 bases between. The CDR3 has 12 amino acids. As DNA, the CDR3 is TGTGCCAGCTCACCTGTGGATGAGACCCAGTACTTC. As protein: CASSPVDETQYF. The full variable domain, with the rest looked up from reference TRBV18 and TRBJ2-5, is NAGVMQNPRHLVRRRGQEARLRCSPMKGHSHVYWYRQLPEEGLKFMVYLQKENIIDESGMPKERFSAEFPKEGPSILRIQQVVRGDSAAYFCASSPVDETQYFGPGTRLLVL.

This clonotype was counted ten times or more. The chain couples TRBV12-3 or TRBV12-4 to TRBJ2-6; D call uncertain. V dropped 6 bases and J dropped 2 bases, with 8 bases sitting between them. The CDR3 runs 14 residues. The CDR3 here is CASSLGAGANVLTF. The CDR3 DNA follows: TGTGCCAGCAGCCTAGGTGCTGGGGCCAACGTCCTGACTTTC.

This clonotype turned up a few times. In DNA form, the CDR3 reads TGCGCCAGCAATGAGGGGGCCGAGGAGACCCAGTACTTC. Translation: CASNEGAEETQYF. This chain joins TRBV5-1 and TRBJ2-5; 7 positions match TRBD1. Germline values: CDR1 SGHRS, CDR2 YFSETQ. J was trimmed by 5 bases and V by 6 bases; bases with no gene match: 7. This CDR3 has 13 amino acids.

A few counts support this clonotype. V usage is TRBV11-2 and J usage is TRBJ2-3; 12 bases match TRBD2. From germline, CDR1 is SGHAT and CDR2 FQNNGV. V was clipped by 5 bases and J by 1 base; unmatched bases: 10. This CDR3 spans 18 amino acids. The CDR3: CASSPQIGLAGRTDTQYF. CDR3 in DNA: TGTGCCAGCAGCCCTCAAATTGGACTAGCGGGGCGCACAGATACGCAGTATTTT. Together with reference TRBV11-2 and TRBJ2-3, the CDR3 gives the full variable domain: EAGVAQSPRYKIIEKRQSVAFWCNPISGHATLYWYQQILGQGPKLLIQFQNNGVVDDSQLPKDRFSAERLKGVDSTLKIQPAKLEDSAVYLCASSPQIGLAGRTDTQYFGPGTRLTVL.

The chain links TRBV27 to TRBJ2-4; D is ambiguous. The length of the CDR3 is 14 residues. Trimming stripped 6 bases from V and 9 bases from J, with 18 bases between. Germline V CDR1 and CDR2: MNHEY, SMNVEV (reference sequence). The CDR3 protein is CASSLRPLVGIQYF. DNA of the CDR3: TGTGCCAGCAGCCTTCGCCCCCTCGTAGGCATTCAGTACTTC.

This clonotype appeared many times. The V call is TRBV6-5, the J call TRBJ2-7, with D perhaps assigned TRBD1 or TRBD2 (5 bases each). With 10 bases removed from V and 6 bases from J, the gap between germline ends came to 19 bases. The length of the CDR3 is 13 residues. CDR1 and CDR2 from the germline V gene are MNHEY and SVGAGI. The CDR3 nucleotides read TGTGCCACTAGCCGGGACGGATTGGGCGAGCAGTACGTC. As protein: CATSRDGLGEQYV.

The V and J genes are TRBV7-3 and TRBJ2-4; D perhaps matches TRBD2 (5 bases). Per the germline V gene, CDR1 is SGHTA and CDR2 is FQGTGA. The CDR3 is 13 residues long. Trimming stripped 5 bases from V and 8 bases from J, with 13 bases between. The CDR3 sequence: CASSLGLGDIQYF. CDR3 nucleotides: TGTGCCAGCAGCCTCGGACTCGGGGACATTCAGTACTTC.

A few counts support this clonotype. The gene calls are TRBV20-1 and TRBJ1-4; no reliable D call. Germline assignment: CDR1 DFQATT and CDR2 SNEGSKA (reference sequence). V lost 4 bases to trimming and J lost 3 bases, with 9 bases between them. The length of the CDR3 is 13 residues. The DNA for the CDR3 is TGCAGTGCTATGGATAGGGCTAATGAAAAACTGTTTTTT. It codes for CSAMDRANEKLFF.

This clonotype came up a few times. The chain is built from TRBV5-1 and TRBJ2-3; no definite D call. The length of the CDR3 is 14 residues. Germline V gene data show CDR1 as SGHRS and CDR2 as YFSETQ. Trimming took off 7 bases at V and 0 bases at J, with 12 bases between the two ends. The CDR3 DNA is TGCGCCAGCCGCCCACCGTCCAGCACAGATACGCAGTATTTT. Translating gives CASRPPSSTDTQYF.

This clonotype was found a few times. The V and J genes are TRBV11-2 and TRBJ2-4; the match to TRBD2 covers 8 bases. CDR1 is SGHAT, CDR2 FQNNGV, per germline. Germline trimming cut 0 bases from V and 9 bases from J; bases unmatched to any gene: 7. CDR3 length: 15 residues. The CDR3 nucleotides are TGTGCCAGCAGCTTAGAGGTAGCGGGGAGAGGCATTCAGTACTTC. This encodes CASSLEVAGRGIQYF.

In its sample, this clonotype was seen a few times. The V call is TRBV4-1, the J call TRBJ1-3, with D hard to call. Germline CDR1 MGHRA, CDR2 YSYEKL. V lost 4 bases and J lost 0, with 10 bases in between. The CDR3 contains 15 residues. CDR3 residues: CASSLLASSGNTIYF. CDR3 nucleotide sequence: TGCGCCAGCAGCCTCTTGGCTAGCTCTGGAAACACCATATATTTT.

The chain uses TRBV6-6 and TRBJ1-3, with D hard to call. CDR3 length equals 14 residues. Deletions cut 7 bases from V and 0 bases from J, with 10 bases between. CDR1 and CDR2 from the germline V gene are MNHNY and SVGAGI (reference sequence). CDR3: CASIEASSGNTIYF. In DNA, the CDR3 is TGTGCCAGCATTGAAGCCTCCTCTGGAAACACCATATATTTT.

The CDR3: CASSLDSPNTGELFF. DNA for the CDR3: TGCGCCAGCAGCTTGGATTCCCCGAACACCGGGGAGCTGTTTTTT. J is TRBJ2-2 and V is TRBV5-1; D gene unclear. Trimming removed 0 bases at V and 0 bases at J, with 6 bases between. In germline, CDR1 is SGHRS, CDR2 YFSETQ. The CDR3 consists of 15 residues.

The chain joins TRBV29-1 to TRBJ1-4, with D unclear. The CDR3 length is 13 residues. The V and J ends lost 5 bases and 4 bases respectively, with 11 bases between them. The germline CDR1 and CDR2 sequences are SQVTM and ANQGSEA. The CDR3 reads CSVMPGINEKLFF. The CDR3 nucleotides read TGCAGCGTTATGCCCGGGATTAATGAAAAACTGTTTTTT.

In regard to this clonotype: One end of the junction varies from germline; a read error may be responsible. The chain uses TRBV7-7 and TRBJ2-3, with D perhaps TRBD1 (6 bases). The CDR3 runs 13 residues. Germline CDR1 is SSHAT and CDR2 is FNYEAQ (reference sequence). In DNA, the CDR3 is TGTGCTAGCAGCTTACAGGGTCTGGATACGCAGTATTTT. Its translation is CASSLQGLDTQYF.